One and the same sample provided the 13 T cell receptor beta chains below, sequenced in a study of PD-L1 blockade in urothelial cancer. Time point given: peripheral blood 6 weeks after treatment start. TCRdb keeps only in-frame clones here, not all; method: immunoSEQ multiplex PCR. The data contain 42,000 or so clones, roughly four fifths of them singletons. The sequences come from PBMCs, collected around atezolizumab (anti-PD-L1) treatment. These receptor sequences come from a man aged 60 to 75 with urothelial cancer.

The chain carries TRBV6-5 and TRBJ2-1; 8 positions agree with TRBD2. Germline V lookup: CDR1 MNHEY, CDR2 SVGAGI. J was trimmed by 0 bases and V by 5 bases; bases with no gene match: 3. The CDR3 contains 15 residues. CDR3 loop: CASSLAGSSYNEQFF. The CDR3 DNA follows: TGTGCCAGCAGTCTAGCGGGTAGCTCCTACAATGAGCAGTTCTTC.

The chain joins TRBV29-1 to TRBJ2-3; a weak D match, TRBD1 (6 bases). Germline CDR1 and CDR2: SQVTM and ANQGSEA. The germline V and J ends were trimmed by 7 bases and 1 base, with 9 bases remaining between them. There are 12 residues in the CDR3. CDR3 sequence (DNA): TGCAGCGCGAGGACAGGCACAGATACGCAGTATTTT. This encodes CSARTGTDTQYF.

This CDR3 reads CATRQGAAYNEQFF. Written as DNA, the CDR3 is TGTGCCACCAGACAGGGGGCGGCCTACAATGAGCAGTTCTTC. This chain connects TRBV27 to TRBJ2-1; TRBD1 matches at 10 bases. CDR3 length: 14 amino acids. Looked up from germline, CDR1 is MNHEY and CDR2 is SMNVEV (reference sequence). The J segment lost 2 bases and the V segment lost 10 bases, leaving 5 bases of the junction unmatched.

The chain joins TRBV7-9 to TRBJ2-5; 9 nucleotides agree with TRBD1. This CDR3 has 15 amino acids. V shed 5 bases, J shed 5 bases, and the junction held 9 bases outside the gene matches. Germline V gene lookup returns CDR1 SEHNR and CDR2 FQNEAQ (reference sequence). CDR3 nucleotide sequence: TGTGCCAGCAGCCATCGGGACAGGGCTTGGGAGACCCAGTACTTC. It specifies CASSHRDRAWETQYF.

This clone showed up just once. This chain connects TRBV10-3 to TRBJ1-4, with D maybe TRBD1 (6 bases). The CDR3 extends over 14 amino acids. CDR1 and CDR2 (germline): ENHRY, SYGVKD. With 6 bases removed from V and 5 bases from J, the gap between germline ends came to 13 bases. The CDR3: CAIRSGRGNEKLFF. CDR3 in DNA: TGTGCCATCAGGTCTGGAAGGGGGAATGAAAAACTGTTTTTT.

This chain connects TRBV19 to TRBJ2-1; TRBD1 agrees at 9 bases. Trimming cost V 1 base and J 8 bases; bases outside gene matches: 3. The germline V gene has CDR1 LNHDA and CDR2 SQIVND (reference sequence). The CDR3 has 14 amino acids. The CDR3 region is CASSIGGQGHEQFF. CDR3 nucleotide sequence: TGTGCCAGTAGTATAGGGGGACAGGGCCATGAGCAGTTCTTC.

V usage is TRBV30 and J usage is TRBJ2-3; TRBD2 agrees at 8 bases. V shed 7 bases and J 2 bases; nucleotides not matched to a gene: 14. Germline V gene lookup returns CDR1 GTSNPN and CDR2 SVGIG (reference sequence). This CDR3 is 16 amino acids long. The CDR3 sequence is CASSGLAGPFTDTQYF. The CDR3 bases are TGTGCCTCATCAGGACTAGCTGGCCCCTTCACAGATACGCAGTATTTT.

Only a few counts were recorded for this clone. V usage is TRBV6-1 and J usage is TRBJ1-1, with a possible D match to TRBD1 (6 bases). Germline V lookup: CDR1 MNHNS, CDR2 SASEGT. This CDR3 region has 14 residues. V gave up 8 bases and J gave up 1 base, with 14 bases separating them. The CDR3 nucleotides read TGTGCCAGCCCCGAACAGGGTGGGAACACTGAAGCTTTCTTT. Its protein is CASPEQGGNTEAFF.

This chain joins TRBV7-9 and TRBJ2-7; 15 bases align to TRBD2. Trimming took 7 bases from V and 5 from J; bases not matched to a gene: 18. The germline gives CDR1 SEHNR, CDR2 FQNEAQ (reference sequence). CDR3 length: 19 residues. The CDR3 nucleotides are TGTGCCAGCACCCCTCGTGGGGGACTAGCGGGAGGTGGGTCCGACGAGCAGTACTTC. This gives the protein CASTPRGGLAGGGSDEQYF.

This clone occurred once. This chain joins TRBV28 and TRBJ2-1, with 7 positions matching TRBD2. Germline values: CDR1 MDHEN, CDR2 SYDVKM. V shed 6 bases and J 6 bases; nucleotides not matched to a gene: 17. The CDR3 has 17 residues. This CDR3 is CASSSPNRDYPINEQFF. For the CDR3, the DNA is TGTGCCAGCAGCTCCCCCAACCGGGACTACCCAATCAATGAGCAGTTCTTC.

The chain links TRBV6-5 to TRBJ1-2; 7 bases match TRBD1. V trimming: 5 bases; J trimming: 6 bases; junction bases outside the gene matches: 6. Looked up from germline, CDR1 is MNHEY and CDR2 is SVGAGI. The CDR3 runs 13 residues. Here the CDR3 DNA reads TGTGCCAGCAGTCATGGAGGGGGCGATGGCTACACCTTC. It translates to CASSHGGGDGYTF.

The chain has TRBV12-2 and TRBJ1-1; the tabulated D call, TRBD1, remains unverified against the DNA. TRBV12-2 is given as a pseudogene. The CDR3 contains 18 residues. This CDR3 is CASRLALALTGLNTEAFF. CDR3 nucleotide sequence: TGTGCAAGTCGCTTAGCCCTAGCCTTGACAGGCCTGAACACTGAAGCTTTCTTT.

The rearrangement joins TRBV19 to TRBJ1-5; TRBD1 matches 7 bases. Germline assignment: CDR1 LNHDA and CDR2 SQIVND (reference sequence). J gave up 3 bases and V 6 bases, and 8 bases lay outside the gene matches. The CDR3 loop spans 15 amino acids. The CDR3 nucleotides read TGTGCCAGTAGATACATCGACAGGGACAATCAGCCCCAGCATTTT. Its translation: CASRYIDRDNQPQHF. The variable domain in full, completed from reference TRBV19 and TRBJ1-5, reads DGGITQSPKYLFRKEGQNVTLSCEQNLNHDAMYWYRQDPGQGLRLIYYSQIVNDFQKGDIAEGYSVSREKKESFPLTVTSAQKNPTAFYLCASRYIDRDNQPQHFGDGTRLSIL.